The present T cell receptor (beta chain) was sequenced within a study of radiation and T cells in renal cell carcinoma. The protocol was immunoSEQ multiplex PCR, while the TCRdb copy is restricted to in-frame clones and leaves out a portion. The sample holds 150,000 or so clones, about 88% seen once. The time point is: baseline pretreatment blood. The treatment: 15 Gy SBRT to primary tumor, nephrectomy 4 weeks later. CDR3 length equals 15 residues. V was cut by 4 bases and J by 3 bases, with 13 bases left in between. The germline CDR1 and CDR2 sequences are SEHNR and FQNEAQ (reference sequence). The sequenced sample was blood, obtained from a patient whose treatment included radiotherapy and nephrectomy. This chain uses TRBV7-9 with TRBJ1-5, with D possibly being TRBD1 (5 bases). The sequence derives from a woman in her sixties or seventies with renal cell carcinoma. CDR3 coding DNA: TGTGCCAGCAGCTCCAAGGACACCTCCAATCAGCCCCAGCATTTT. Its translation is CASSSKDTSNQPQHF.